The 27 T cell receptor beta chains presented below share a single source sample, sequenced in a study of early T cells in non-severe SARS-CoV-2 infection. TCRdb re-derived calls from the 5' RACE reads in MiXCR, one entry per CDR3 protein. The sample lists roughly 80,000 distinct CDR3 sequences, about 14% occurring once. Material for sequencing was whole blood. The receptors were gathered from an adult who was a healthcare worker with PCR-confirmed SARS-CoV-2 infection or an uninfected control (not recorded which).

The chain recombines TRBV12-3 or TRBV12-4 with TRBJ1-1; D unclear. The CDR3 contains 14 residues. Between the trimmed V and J ends, which lost 6 bases and 4 bases, there was a span of 15 bases. CDR3 in amino acids: CASRVGRTGTEAFF. The CDR3 DNA sequence: TGTGCCAGCAGAGTGGGGAGGACGGGCACTGAAGCTTTCTTT.

The DNA of the CDR3 is TGTGCCAGCACCCAGACCGGGACAGGACGATATGGCTACACCTTC. Translation: CASTQTGTGRYGYTF. J is TRBJ1-2 and V is TRBV12-3 or TRBV12-4; 8 nucleotides line up with TRBD1. This CDR3 is 15 amino acids long. The J segment lost 5 bases and the V segment lost 7 bases, leaving 12 bases of the junction unmatched.

The chain couples TRBV12-3 or TRBV12-4 to TRBJ2-1; D not resolved. The CDR3 runs to 12 residues. The V end lost 3 bases, the J end lost 8 bases, and 8 bases lay between the germline ends. The CDR3 nucleotides are TGTGCCAGCAGTTTCAGTTGGGATGAGCAGTTCTTC. As protein: CASSFSWDEQFF.

This chain links TRBV20-1 with TRBJ1-3; no reliable D call. This CDR3 contains 14 residues. In germline, CDR1 is DFQATT, CDR2 SNEGSKA (reference sequence). V lost 6 bases and J lost 0, with 12 bases in between. The CDR3 DNA sequence: TGCAGTGCCGTCCCGCCGCACTCTGGAAACACCATATATTTT. Its translation is CSAVPPHSGNTIYF.

In its sample, this clonotype was seen many times. V is TRBV11-2 and J is TRBJ2-7; 7 bases fit TRBD2. V lost 0 bases, J lost 1 base, and 6 bases stayed unmatched. CDR3 length equals 16 residues. From germline, CDR1 is SGHAT and CDR2 FQNNGV. The CDR3 DNA is TGTGCCAGCAGCTTAGAAGATAGCGGGCCTTCCTACGAGCAGTACTTC. Translation: CASSLEDSGPSYEQYF.

This clonotype was found once. The chain employs TRBV28 and TRBJ1-4; D is undetermined. The CDR3 length is 11 residues. The germline CDR1 and CDR2 sequences are MDHEN and SYDVKM. Trimming took off 5 bases at V and 5 bases at J, with 3 bases between the two ends. The CDR3 loop reads CASSQNEKLFF. The CDR3 DNA reads TGTGCCAGCAGTCAAAATGAAAAACTGTTTTTT.

The sample holds a few counts of this clonotype. The chain joins TRBV9 to TRBJ1-2; TRBD1 is a possible D gene (6 bases). The CDR3 extends over 17 amino acids. Germline assignment: CDR1 SGDLS and CDR2 YYNGEE. Between the trimmed V and J ends, which lost 3 bases and 6 bases, there was a span of 24 bases. CDR3 nucleotide sequence: TGTGCCAGCAGCGGACACCAAAATCTTGGGGGCTTGGATGGCTACACCTTC. Amino acid sequence: CASSGHQNLGGLDGYTF. The full variable domain, its missing parts supplied by reference TRBV9 and TRBJ1-2, is DSGVTQTPKHLITATGQRVTLRCSPRSGDLSVYWYQQSLDQGLQFLIQYYNGEERAKGNILERFSAQQFPDLHSELNLSSLELGDSALYFCASSGHQNLGGLDGYTFGSGTRLTVV.

This clonotype showed up many times. The chain couples TRBV20-1 to TRBJ2-2, with 8 bases identical to TRBD1. The CDR3 length is 14 residues. Germline V gene lookup returns CDR1 DFQATT and CDR2 SNEGSKA (reference sequence). The V gene end was trimmed by 6 bases and the J gene end by 4 bases; junction bases not matched to a gene: 7. The CDR3, as DNA: TGCAGTGCCCGTTCCACAGGGGGCACCGGGGAGCTGTTTTTT. It encodes CSARSTGGTGELFF.

This clonotype has just a few counts. V gene TRBV29-1 combines with J gene TRBJ2-7; 7 nucleotides match TRBD1. V dropped 6 bases and J dropped 4; count of bases not matched to a gene: 3. The CDR3 is made up of 11 amino acids. Germline loops: CDR1 SQVTM, CDR2 ANQGSEA. The CDR3 DNA reads as TGCAGCGTGAGGGACAGTTACGAGCAGTACTTC. Protein product: CSVRDSYEQYF.

The chain combines TRBV12-3 or TRBV12-4 with TRBJ2-3; 8 nucleotides line up with TRBD2. The V gene end was trimmed by 2 bases and the J gene end by 3 bases; junction bases not matched to a gene: 4. The CDR3 loop spans 15 amino acids. CDR3 coding DNA: TGTGCCAGCAGTTTAAGCGGGGGCTTGACAGATACGCAGTATTTT. Translation: CASSLSGGLTDTQYF.

This clonotype was detected ten times or more. The V call is TRBV18, the J call TRBJ2-3; D gene uncertain. Germline V lookup: CDR1 KGHSH, CDR2 LQKENI. The CDR3 has 14 amino acids. With 2 bases removed from V and 1 base from J, the gap between germline ends came to 7 bases. The CDR3 region has the DNA TGTGCCAGCTCACCAAGGGCAGGCACAGATACGCAGTATTTT. The encoded protein is CASSPRAGTDTQYF. Full variable domain (outside the CDR3, taken from reference TRBV18 and TRBJ2-3): NAGVMQNPRHLVRRRGQEARLRCSPMKGHSHVYWYRQLPEEGLKFMVYLQKENIIDESGMPKERFSAEFPKEGPSILRIQQVVRGDSAAYFCASSPRAGTDTQYFGPGTRLTVL.

The V gene is TRBV11-3, the J gene TRBJ2-2, with 8 bases fitting TRBD1. CDR3 length equals 13 residues. V lost 3 bases, J lost 10 bases, and 4 bases stayed unmatched. In germline, CDR1 is SGHNT, CDR2 YENEEA. The CDR3 loop is CASSFQGAEELFF. The CDR3 DNA is TGTGCCAGCAGCTTCCAGGGGGCAGAGGAGCTGTTTTTT.

V gene TRBV6-1 combines with J gene TRBJ2-3; 11 nucleotides agree with TRBD2. Germline V lookup: CDR1 MNHNS, CDR2 SASEGT. The trim removed 1 base at V and 7 bases at J, leaving 7 bases unmatched. The CDR3 is made up of 16 amino acids. CDR3 nucleotides: TGTGCCAGCAGTGAAGGAACTAGCGGGGGCGGGCATACGCAGTATTTT. Translation gives CASSEGTSGGGHTQYF.

V is TRBV5-1 and J is TRBJ2-1; TRBD1 agrees at 8 bases. After removal of 4 bases from V and 6 bases from J, the junction contained 18 bases not matched to a gene. CDR1 and CDR2 from the germline V gene are SGHRS and YFSETQ. This CDR3 contains 18 residues. The CDR3 DNA is TGCGCCAGCAGCATAGGGCCCCCCGGGACAGGAAACGGCAATGAGCAGTTCTTC. Translation gives CASSIGPPGTGNGNEQFF.

This clonotype has a count of ten or more. The chain has TRBV6-6 and TRBJ1-5; D unclear. The germline CDR1 and CDR2 sequences are MNHNY and SVGAGI (reference sequence). The CDR3 loop spans 15 amino acids. Trimming pared 0 bases from V and 0 bases from J, leaving 6 bases between. In nucleotides, the CDR3 is TGTGCCAGCAGTTACTCGGTTCCTAGCAATCAGCCCCAGCATTTT. Translated, it gives CASSYSVPSNQPQHF.

This clonotype was seen at least ten times. CDR3 region: CAWSPSLNTEAFF. CDR3 DNA sequence: TGTGCCTGGAGTCCGAGCCTGAACACTGAAGCTTTCTTT. The chain uses TRBV30 and TRBJ1-1; D is undetermined. The germline V gene has CDR1 GTSNPN and CDR2 SVGIG (reference sequence). V lost 2 bases and J 0 bases, leaving 7 bases between the germline ends. CDR3 size: 13 residues.

The chain links TRBV9 to TRBJ1-5; D not resolved. Germline V gene lookup returns CDR1 SGDLS and CDR2 YYNGEE. The CDR3 is made up of 14 amino acids. V was trimmed by 2 bases and J by 1 base, leaving 7 bases between them. The CDR3 is CASSVGRSNQPQHF. Here the CDR3 DNA reads TGTGCCAGCAGCGTCGGACGGAGCAATCAGCCCCAGCATTTT.

The V call is TRBV9, the J call TRBJ2-2, with D unclear. This CDR3 is built from 14 residues. In germline, CDR1 is SGDLS, CDR2 YYNGEE. V was cut by 4 bases and J by 5 bases, with 12 bases left in between. Here the CDR3 DNA reads TGTGCCAGCAGCACACAAACACTTACCGGGGAGCTGTTTTTT. Its translation is CASSTQTLTGELFF. The variable domain in full, with the rest retrieved from reference TRBV9 and TRBJ2-2, is DSGVTQTPKHLITATGQRVTLRCSPRSGDLSVYWYQQSLDQGLQFLIQYYNGEERAKGNILERFSAQQFPDLHSELNLSSLELGDSALYFCASSTQTLTGELFFGEGSRLTVL.

The chain couples TRBV7-2 to TRBJ2-2, with D perhaps assigned TRBD1 or TRBD2 (5 bases each). The CDR3 sequence is 15 residues long. V gave up 5 bases and J gave up 5 bases, with 15 bases separating them. Germline CDR1 SGHTA, CDR2 FQGNSA. The CDR3 DNA reads as TGTGCCAGCAGCAGAAAGTGGGGGAGAACCGGGGAGCTGTTTTTT. It specifies CASSRKWGRTGELFF.

The V gene is TRBV4-3, the J gene TRBJ1-1; no reliable D call. The CDR3 spans 14 residues. Trimming removed 6 bases at V and 3 bases at J, with 14 bases between. Looked up from germline, CDR1 is LGHNA and CDR2 is YSLEER. CDR3 DNA sequence: TGCGCCAGCAGACCGGACCCACGGGACACTGAAGCTTTCTTT. Amino acids: CASRPDPRDTEAFF.

V usage is TRBV4-1 and J usage is TRBJ2-1; possibly TRBD1 or TRBD2 for D (5 bases each). The V gene lost 0 bases and the J gene lost 2 bases, with 11 bases spanning the gap. This CDR3 spans 16 amino acids. From germline, CDR1 is MGHRA and CDR2 YSYEKL. CDR3 sequence reads: CASSQDGASTYNEQFF. The CDR3 DNA reads TGCGCCAGCAGCCAAGATGGGGCTAGCACCTACAATGAGCAGTTCTTC.

The rearrangement links TRBV4-2 to TRBJ2-7; D remains ambiguous. Germline V CDR1 and CDR2: LGHNA, YNFKEQ. V lost 1 base and J 3 bases, leaving 10 bases between the germline ends. The CDR3 runs to 14 residues. CDR3 DNA: TGTGCCAGCAGCCAAGTAGGCACCCACTACGAGCAGTACTTC. It yields the protein CASSQVGTHYEQYF.

This clonotype has ten or more counts. V gene TRBV6-6 combines with J gene TRBJ1-5, with D tentatively TRBD1 (5 bases). V gave up 4 bases and J gave up 5 bases, with 12 bases separating them. The CDR3 length is 14 residues. CDR1 is MNHNY, CDR2 SVGAGI, per germline (reference sequence). The CDR3 sequence is CASSSRGFDQPQHF. As DNA, the CDR3 is TGTGCCAGCAGTTCGAGGGGATTTGATCAGCCCCAGCATTTT.

There are a few counts of this clonotype. The CDR3 nucleotides are TGTGCCAGCAGCTTCCCGGGACAGGGAGGCGGGGAGCTGTTTTTT. Protein: CASSFPGQGGGELFF. The rearrangement uses TRBV11-2 and TRBJ2-2; the match to TRBD1 covers 9 bases. V trimming: 3 bases; J trimming: 7 bases; junction bases outside the gene matches: 6. This CDR3 has 15 amino acids. Germline V gene lookup returns CDR1 SGHAT and CDR2 FQNNGV.

This clonotype showed up just a few times. The chain joins TRBV6-1 to TRBJ2-7; the match to TRBD2 covers 15 bases. V shed 7 bases and J 0 bases; nucleotides not matched to a gene: 4. CDR1 and CDR2 (germline): MNHNS, SASEGT. This CDR3 is 16 amino acids long. CDR3 sequence: CASMGLAGGFSYEQYF. CDR3 nucleotides: TGTGCCAGCATGGGACTAGCGGGGGGTTTCTCCTACGAGCAGTACTTC.

The table lists this clonotype with a few counts. The chain employs TRBV20-1 and TRBJ2-5; D could derive from TRBD1 or TRBD2 (5 bases each). Looked up from germline, CDR1 is DFQATT and CDR2 is SNEGSKA (reference sequence). The CDR3 extends over 16 amino acids. The V end lost 1 base, the J end lost 0 bases, and 15 bases lay between the germline ends. The CDR3 bases are TGCAGTGCTAGAGGCCGGGACGGACCGTACCAAGAGACCCAGTACTTC. This encodes CSARGRDGPYQETQYF.

This clonotype has ten or more counts. The chain recombines TRBV11-2 with TRBJ1-6; TRBD1 might be the D (5 bases). V lost 0 bases to trimming and J lost 9 bases, with 12 bases between them. This CDR3 is built from 15 residues. The V gene's germline CDR1 is SGHAT and CDR2 FQNNGV. Here the CDR3 DNA reads TGTGCCAGCAGCTTAGATGGGGGAATAATTTCACCCCTCCACTTT. Translation: CASSLDGGIISPLHF.